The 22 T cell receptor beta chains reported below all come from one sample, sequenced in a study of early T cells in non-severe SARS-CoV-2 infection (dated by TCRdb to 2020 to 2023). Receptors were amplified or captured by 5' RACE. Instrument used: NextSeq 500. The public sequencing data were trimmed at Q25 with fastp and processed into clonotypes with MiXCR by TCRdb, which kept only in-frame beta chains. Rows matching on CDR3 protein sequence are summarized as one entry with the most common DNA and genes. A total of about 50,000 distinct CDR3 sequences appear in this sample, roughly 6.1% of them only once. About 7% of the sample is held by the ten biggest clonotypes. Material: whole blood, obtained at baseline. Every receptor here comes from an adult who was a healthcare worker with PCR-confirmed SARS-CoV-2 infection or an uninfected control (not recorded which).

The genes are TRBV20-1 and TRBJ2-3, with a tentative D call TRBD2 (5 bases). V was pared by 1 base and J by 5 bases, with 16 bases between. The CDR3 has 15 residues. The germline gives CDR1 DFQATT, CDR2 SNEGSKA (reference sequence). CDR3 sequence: CSARVGGFIGDTQYF. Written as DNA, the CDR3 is TGCAGTGCTAGAGTGGGCGGGTTCATAGGAGATACGCAGTATTTT.

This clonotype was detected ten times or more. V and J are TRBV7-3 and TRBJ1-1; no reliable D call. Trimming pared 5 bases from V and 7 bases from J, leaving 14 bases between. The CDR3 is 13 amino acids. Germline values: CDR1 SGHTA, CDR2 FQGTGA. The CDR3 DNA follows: TGTGCCAGCAGCCTAAATTGGCAAGGTGAAGCTTTCTTT. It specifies CASSLNWQGEAFF.

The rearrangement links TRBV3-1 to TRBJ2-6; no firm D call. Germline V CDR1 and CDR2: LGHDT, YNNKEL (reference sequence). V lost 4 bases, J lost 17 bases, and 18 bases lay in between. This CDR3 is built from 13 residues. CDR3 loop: CASSRVMGTFLTF. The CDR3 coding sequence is TGTGCCAGCAGCCGCGTTATGGGAACCTTCTTGACTTTC.

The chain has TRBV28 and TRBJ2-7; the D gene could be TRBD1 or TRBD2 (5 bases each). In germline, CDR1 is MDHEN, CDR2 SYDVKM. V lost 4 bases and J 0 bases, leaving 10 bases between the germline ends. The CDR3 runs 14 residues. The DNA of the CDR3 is TGTGCCAGCAGTTCCGGGGCCAACTCCTACGAGCAGTACTTC. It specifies CASSSGANSYEQYF.

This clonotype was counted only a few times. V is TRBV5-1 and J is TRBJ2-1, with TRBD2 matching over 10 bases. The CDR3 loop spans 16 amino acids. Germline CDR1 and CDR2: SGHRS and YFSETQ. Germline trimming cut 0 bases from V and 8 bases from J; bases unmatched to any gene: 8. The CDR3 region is CASSLGAGGPTDEQFF. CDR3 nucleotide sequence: TGCGCCAGCAGCTTGGGAGCGGGAGGGCCTACGGATGAGCAGTTCTTC. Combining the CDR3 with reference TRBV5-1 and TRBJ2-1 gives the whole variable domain KAGVTQTPRYLIKTRGQQVTLSCSPISGHRSVSWYQQTPGQGLQFLFEYFSETQRNKGNFPGRFSGRQFSNSRSEMNVSTLELGDSALYLCASSLGAGGPTDEQFFGPGTRLTVL.

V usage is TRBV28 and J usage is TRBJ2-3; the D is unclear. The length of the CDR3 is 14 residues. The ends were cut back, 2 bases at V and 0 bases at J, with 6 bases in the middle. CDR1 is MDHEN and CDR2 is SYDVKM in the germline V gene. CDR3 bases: TGTGCCAGCAGTTTAGGTGCCAGCACAGATACGCAGTATTTT. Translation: CASSLGASTDTQYF.

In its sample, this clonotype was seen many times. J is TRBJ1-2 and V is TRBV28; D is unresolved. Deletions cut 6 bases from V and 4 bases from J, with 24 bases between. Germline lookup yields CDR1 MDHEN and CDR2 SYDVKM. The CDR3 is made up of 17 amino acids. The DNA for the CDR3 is TGTGCCAGCAGACCGAGGTCAGGACGAGGAACAAGCTATGGCTACACCTTC. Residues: CASRPRSGRGTSYGYTF.

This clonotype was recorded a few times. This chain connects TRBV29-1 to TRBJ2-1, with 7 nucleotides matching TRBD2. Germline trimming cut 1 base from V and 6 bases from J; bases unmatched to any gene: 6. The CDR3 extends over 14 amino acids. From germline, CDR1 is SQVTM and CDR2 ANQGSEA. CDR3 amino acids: CSVEVRLASNEQFF. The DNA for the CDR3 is TGCAGCGTTGAAGTAAGACTAGCTAGCAATGAGCAGTTCTTC.

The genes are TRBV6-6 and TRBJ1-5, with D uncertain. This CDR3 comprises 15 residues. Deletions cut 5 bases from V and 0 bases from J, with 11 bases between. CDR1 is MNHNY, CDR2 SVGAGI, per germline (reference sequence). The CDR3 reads CASSPTDVSNQPQHF. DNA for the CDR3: TGTGCCAGCAGTCCTACCGACGTTAGCAATCAGCCCCAGCATTTT.

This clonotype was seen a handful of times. CDR3 nucleotides: TGTGCCAGCAGTGCCGATTACGGGGGCAATCAGCCCCAGCATTTT. Translated: CASSADYGGNQPQHF. The chain has TRBV2 and TRBJ1-5, with unresolved D. Looked up from germline, CDR1 is SNHLY and CDR2 is FYNNEI. The V and J ends lost 4 bases and 2 bases respectively, with 12 bases between them. The CDR3 spans 15 residues. Full variable domain (remainder filled in from reference TRBV2 and TRBJ1-5): EPEVTQTPSHQVTQMGQEVILRCVPISNHLYFYWYRQILGQKVEFLVSFYNNEISEKSEIFDDQFSVERPDGSNFTLKIRSTKLEDSAMYFCASSADYGGNQPQHFGDGTRLSIL.

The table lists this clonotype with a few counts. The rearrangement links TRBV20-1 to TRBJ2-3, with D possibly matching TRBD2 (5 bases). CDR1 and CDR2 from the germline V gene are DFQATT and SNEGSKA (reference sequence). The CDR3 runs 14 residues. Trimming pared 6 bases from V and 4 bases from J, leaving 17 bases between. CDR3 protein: CSAWDPTSSDTQYF. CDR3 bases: TGCAGTGCCTGGGATCCTACTAGTTCAGATACGCAGTATTTT.

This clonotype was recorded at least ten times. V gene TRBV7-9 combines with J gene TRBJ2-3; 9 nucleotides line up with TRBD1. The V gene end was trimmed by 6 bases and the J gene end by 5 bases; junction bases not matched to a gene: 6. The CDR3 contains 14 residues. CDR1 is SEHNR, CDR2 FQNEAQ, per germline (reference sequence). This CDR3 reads CASRRDRVKDTQYF. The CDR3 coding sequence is TGTGCCAGCAGACGGGACAGGGTGAAAGATACGCAGTATTTT.

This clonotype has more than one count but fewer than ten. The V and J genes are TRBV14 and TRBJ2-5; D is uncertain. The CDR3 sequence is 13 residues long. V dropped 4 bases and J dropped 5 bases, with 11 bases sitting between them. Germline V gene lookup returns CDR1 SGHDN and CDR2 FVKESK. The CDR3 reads CASSPTPGETQYF. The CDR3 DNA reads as TGTGCCAGCAGCCCCACCCCGGGCGAGACCCAGTACTTC.

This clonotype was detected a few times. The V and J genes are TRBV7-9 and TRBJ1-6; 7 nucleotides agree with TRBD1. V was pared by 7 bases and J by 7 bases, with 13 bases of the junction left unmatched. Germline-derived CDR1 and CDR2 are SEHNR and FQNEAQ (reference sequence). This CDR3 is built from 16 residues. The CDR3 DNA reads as TGTGCCAGCACTCAATCACGGGACAGCCTAAATTCACCCCTCCACTTT. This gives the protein CASTQSRDSLNSPLHF.

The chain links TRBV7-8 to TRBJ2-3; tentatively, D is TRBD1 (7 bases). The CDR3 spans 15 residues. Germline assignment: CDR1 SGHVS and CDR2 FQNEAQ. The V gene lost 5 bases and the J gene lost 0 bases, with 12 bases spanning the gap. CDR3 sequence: CASSGGTASTDTQYF. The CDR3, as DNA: TGTGCCAGCAGCGGGGGGACAGCTAGCACAGATACGCAGTATTTT.

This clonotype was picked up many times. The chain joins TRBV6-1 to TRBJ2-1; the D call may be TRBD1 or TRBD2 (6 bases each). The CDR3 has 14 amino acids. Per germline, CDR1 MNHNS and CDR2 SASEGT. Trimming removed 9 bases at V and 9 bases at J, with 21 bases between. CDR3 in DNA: TGTGCCAGTCAGGAGAGGGGGGTGCTGGGTGAGCAGTTCTTC. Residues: CASQERGVLGEQFF.

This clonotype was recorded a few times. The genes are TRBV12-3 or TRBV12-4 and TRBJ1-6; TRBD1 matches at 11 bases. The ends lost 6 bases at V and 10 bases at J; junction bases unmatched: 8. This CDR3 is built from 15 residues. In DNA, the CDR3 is TGTGCCAGCAGCCTAGGGGACAGGGGGATGTCACCCCTCCACTTT. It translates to CASSLGDRGMSPLHF.

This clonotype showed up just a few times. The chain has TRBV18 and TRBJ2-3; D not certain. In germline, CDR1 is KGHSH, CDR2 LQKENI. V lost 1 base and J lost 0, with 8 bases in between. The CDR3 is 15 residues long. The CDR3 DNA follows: TGTGCCAGCTCACCACGAAGAGGAAGCACAGATACGCAGTATTTT. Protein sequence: CASSPRRGSTDTQYF.

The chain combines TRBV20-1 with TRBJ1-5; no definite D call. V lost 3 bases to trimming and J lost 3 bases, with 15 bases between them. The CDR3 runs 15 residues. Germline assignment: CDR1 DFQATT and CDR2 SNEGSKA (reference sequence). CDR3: CSASGPSIPNQPQHF. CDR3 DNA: TGCAGTGCTAGTGGCCCGTCGATCCCCAATCAGCCCCAGCATTTT.

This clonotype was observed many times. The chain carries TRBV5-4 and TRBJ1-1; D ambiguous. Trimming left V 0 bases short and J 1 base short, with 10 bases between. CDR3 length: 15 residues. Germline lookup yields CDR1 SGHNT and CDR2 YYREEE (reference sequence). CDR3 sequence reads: CASSLGIDQNTEAFF. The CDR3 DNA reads TGTGCCAGCAGCTTGGGAATCGATCAGAACACTGAAGCTTTCTTT.

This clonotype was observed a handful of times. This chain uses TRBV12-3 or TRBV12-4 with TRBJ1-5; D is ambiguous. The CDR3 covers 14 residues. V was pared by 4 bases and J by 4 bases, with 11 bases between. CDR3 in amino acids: CASSSASVNQPQHF. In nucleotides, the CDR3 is TGTGCCAGCAGTTCTGCATCGGTTAATCAGCCCCAGCATTTT.

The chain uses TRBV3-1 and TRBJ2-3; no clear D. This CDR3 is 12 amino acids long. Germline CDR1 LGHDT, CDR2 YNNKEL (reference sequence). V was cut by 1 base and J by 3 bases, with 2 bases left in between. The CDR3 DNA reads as TGTGCCAGCAGCCAAGTGACAGATACGCAGTATTTT. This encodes CASSQVTDTQYF.